A single sample gave rise to the 29 T cell receptor beta chains below, sequenced in a study of shared T cell receptors in the human thymus. Measured with immunoSEQ multiplex PCR; TCRdb has only the in-frame clones, and not every one. The table records about 380,000 clones, 95% of them present only once. The sample taken for sequencing was thymocytes. The receptors come from a human donor.

V and J are TRBV14 and TRBJ2-1; 7 nucleotides align to TRBD2. CDR1 and CDR2 from the germline V gene are SGHDN and FVKESK. This CDR3 contains 16 residues. Unmatched junction bases numbered 7, after V lost 3 bases and J lost 2 bases. The CDR3 DNA sequence: TGTGCCAGCAGCCACCCAGCGGGGATAACCTACAATGAGCAGTTCTTC. Translation: CASSHPAGITYNEQFF.

V usage is TRBV28 and J usage is TRBJ2-7, with D perhaps matching TRBD2 (6 bases). Trimming cost V 7 bases and J 2 bases, with 15 bases left between them. The CDR3 totals 14 residues. Germline lookup yields CDR1 MDHEN and CDR2 SYDVKM. The CDR3: CASTRLARPYEQYF. The DNA of the CDR3 is TGTGCCAGCACCCGGCTAGCGAGACCCTACGAGCAGTACTTC.

This chain links TRBV2 with TRBJ2-7; possible D gene TRBD1, 7 bases. Trimming stripped 8 bases from V and 2 bases from J, with 19 bases between. CDR1 is SNHLY and CDR2 is FYNNEI in the germline V gene. The CDR3 runs to 15 residues. The CDR3 region has the DNA TGTGCCAGCCCAGGGCGGGACAGCGACACCTACGAGCAGTACTTC. Amino acids: CASPGRDSDTYEQYF.

The J gene is TRBJ1-1, the V gene TRBV28; unclear D gene. The CDR3 consists of 11 residues. Per the germline V gene, CDR1 is MDHEN and CDR2 is SYDVKM. With 7 bases removed from V and 2 bases from J, the gap between germline ends came to 5 bases. The CDR3 sequence: CASNRNTEAFF. The DNA for the CDR3 is TGTGCCAGCAACAGAAACACTGAAGCTTTCTTT.

The chain carries TRBV7-4 and TRBJ1-1; D is possibly TRBD1 (6 bases). This CDR3 region has 14 residues. In germline, CDR1 is SGHVT, CDR2 SQSDAQ. Between the trimmed V and J ends, which lost 5 bases and 5 bases, there was a span of 15 bases. This CDR3 is CASSGRDNGTEAFF. The CDR3 DNA reads TGTGCCAGCAGCGGTCGGGACAACGGGACTGAAGCTTTCTTT.

The chain links TRBV5-1 to TRBJ2-5; 8 bases are a match to TRBD2. Germline V lookup: CDR1 SGHRS, CDR2 YFSETQ. CDR3 length: 16 amino acids. V lost 7 bases, J lost 5 bases, and 16 bases stayed unmatched. CDR3 sequence reads: CASFREGRGQLETQYF. The CDR3 DNA reads TGCGCCAGCTTTCGGGAGGGCCGTGGGCAGTTGGAGACCCAGTACTTC. Together with reference TRBV5-1 and TRBJ2-5, the CDR3 gives the full variable domain: KAGVTQTPRYLIKTRGQQVTLSCSPISGHRSVSWYQQTPGQGLQFLFEYFSETQRNKGNFPGRFSGRQFSNSRSEMNVSTLELGDSALYLCASFREGRGQLETQYFGPGTRLLVL.

The chain employs TRBV18 and TRBJ1-3; D is possibly TRBD1 (6 bases). V was pared by 0 bases and J by 4 bases, with 16 bases between. Germline V gives CDR1 KGHSH, CDR2 LQKENI. This CDR3 region has 17 residues. The CDR3 loop is CASSPPPGTIQGNTIYF. For the CDR3, the DNA is TGTGCCAGCTCACCACCGCCCGGGACAATTCAAGGAAACACCATATATTTT.

The CDR3 protein is CASSFSPGTVLPNEQFF. The CDR3 nucleotides are TGCGCCAGCAGCTTTAGTCCCGGGACTGTCCTTCCCAATGAGCAGTTCTTC. J is TRBJ2-1 and V is TRBV5-1; D is perhaps TRBD2 (6 bases). CDR3 length equals 17 residues. The germline V and J ends were trimmed by 2 bases and 6 bases, with 21 bases remaining between them. Per the germline V gene, CDR1 is SGHRS and CDR2 is YFSETQ.

V is TRBV11-2 and J is TRBJ2-7, with TRBD2 matching over 10 bases. The CDR3 has 17 amino acids. After removal of 2 bases from V and 6 bases from J, the junction contained 13 bases not matched to a gene. The germline V gene encodes CDR1 SGHAT and CDR2 FQNNGV. The CDR3 loop reads CASSLLIPLAGVREQYF. As DNA, the CDR3 is TGTGCCAGCAGCTTATTGATTCCGCTAGCGGGAGTTCGCGAGCAGTACTTC. Combining the CDR3 with reference TRBV11-2 and TRBJ2-7 gives the whole variable domain EAGVAQSPRYKIIEKRQSVAFWCNPISGHATLYWYQQILGQGPKLLIQFQNNGVVDDSQLPKDRFSAERLKGVDSTLKIQPAKLEDSAVYLCASSLLIPLAGVREQYFGPGTRLTVT.

V and J are TRBV6-5 and TRBJ1-5; D might be TRBD1 (6 bases). With 5 bases removed from V and 6 bases from J, the gap between germline ends came to 14 bases. This CDR3 comprises 14 residues. Germline-derived CDR1 and CDR2 are MNHEY and SVGAGI. The CDR3 DNA sequence: TGTGCCAGCAGTGACAGGTCTACATCTCAGCCCCAGCATTTT. Translating it yields CASSDRSTSQPQHF.

This sequence joins TRBV2 and TRBJ2-1; D is undetermined. V lost 6 bases, J lost 7 bases, and 10 bases lay in between. This CDR3 comprises 12 residues. CDR1 and CDR2 from the germline V gene are SNHLY and FYNNEI. In nucleotides, the CDR3 is TGTGCCAGCAGCCCCAGGATGAATGAGCAGTTCTTC. As protein: CASSPRMNEQFF. Using reference TRBV2 and TRBJ2-1 for the parts outside the CDR3, the full variable domain is EPEVTQTPSHQVTQMGQEVILRCVPISNHLYFYWYRQILGQKVEFLVSFYNNEISEKSEIFDDQFSVERPDGSNFTLKIRSTKLEDSAMYFCASSPRMNEQFFGPGTRLTVL.

The chain employs TRBV29-1 and TRBJ2-1; 8 bases map to TRBD2. The CDR3 spans 16 residues. J was trimmed by 4 bases and V by 3 bases; bases with no gene match: 11. The germline gives CDR1 SQVTM, CDR2 ANQGSEA. In nucleotides, the CDR3 is TGCAGCGTTGACACGGGAGGGGCATCAATTTACAATGAGCAGTTCTTC. Amino acid sequence: CSVDTGGASIYNEQFF.

The chain recombines TRBV27 with TRBJ2-1; the match to TRBD2 covers 9 bases. The CDR3 loop spans 17 amino acids. CDR1 is MNHEY, CDR2 SMNVEV, per germline (reference sequence). V shed 4 bases, J shed 5 bases, and the junction held 12 bases outside the gene matches. CDR3 nucleotides: TGTGCCAGCAGTTCATTACTCAGCGGGAGGTACCACAATGAGCAGTTCTTC. Translation gives CASSSLLSGRYHNEQFF.

The CDR3 region is CSVGGQGQYEQYF. DNA for the CDR3: TGCAGCGTTGGGGGCCAGGGGCAGTACGAGCAGTACTTC. This chain connects TRBV29-1 to TRBJ2-7, with D possibly matching TRBD1 (6 bases). The V end lost 4 bases, the J end lost 4 bases, and 14 bases lay between the germline ends. The CDR3 consists of 13 residues. Germline lookup yields CDR1 SQVTM and CDR2 ANQGSEA.

The rearrangement joins TRBV18 to TRBJ2-1; possible D gene TRBD2, 6 bases. The CDR3 covers 17 residues. Germline CDR1 is KGHSH and CDR2 is LQKENI. V was pared by 0 bases and J by 3 bases, with 15 bases between. The CDR3 protein is CASSPPDRDFHYNEQFF. Here the CDR3 DNA reads TGTGCCAGCTCACCACCGGACCGGGACTTCCACTACAATGAGCAGTTCTTC.

The rearrangement links TRBV10-3 to TRBJ1-2; TRBD1 aligns across 7 bases. The CDR3 is 13 residues long. Germline CDR1 and CDR2: ENHRY and SYGVKD. Germline trimming cut 6 bases from V and 8 bases from J; bases unmatched to any gene: 9. The CDR3 spells CAISGQVVGGYTF. CDR3 coding DNA: TGTGCCATCAGCGGACAGGTCGTAGGGGGCTACACCTTC.

CDR3 loop: CASSGQDHRNTEAFF. Here the CDR3 DNA reads TGTGCCAGCAGTGGACAGGACCACCGGAACACTGAAGCTTTCTTT. The V and J genes are TRBV25-1 and TRBJ1-1, with a possible D match to TRBD1 (6 bases). The CDR3 contains 15 residues. Germline lookup yields CDR1 MGHDK and CDR2 SYGVNS. The V end was cut by 4 bases, the J end by 1 base, with 13 bases between.

V is TRBV19 and J is TRBJ1-2; the D gene is possibly TRBD1 (5 bases). This CDR3 is built from 15 residues. CDR1 and CDR2 (germline): LNHDA, SQIVND (reference sequence). V lost 3 bases and J lost 2, with 13 bases in between. The CDR3 is CASSIGATKNYGYTF. CDR3 DNA: TGTGCCAGTAGTATCGGGGCGACCAAAAACTATGGCTACACCTTC.

The chain combines TRBV11-2 with TRBJ2-1; tentatively, D is TRBD2 (6 bases). The CDR3 runs 14 residues. The germline V gene encodes CDR1 SGHAT and CDR2 FQNNGV. V lost 5 bases and J lost 14, with 22 bases in between. The CDR3 DNA reads TGTGCCAGCAGCCAACGCCGGGTGGGCGGGAAGAAGTTCTTC. Its protein product is CASSQRRVGGKKFF.

This clone has a single count. The J gene is TRBJ2-5, the V gene TRBV28; perhaps TRBD1 as D (5 bases). The V gene lost 5 bases and the J gene lost 0 bases, with 10 bases spanning the gap. Germline V gives CDR1 MDHEN, CDR2 SYDVKM. The CDR3 has 14 amino acids. CDR3 loop: CASSRQLYQETQYF. CDR3 DNA sequence: TGTGCCAGCAGTAGACAGCTGTACCAAGAGACCCAGTACTTC.

Of note for this clone: Other DNA sequences from this sample encode an identical CDR3 as well. This chain uses TRBV27 with TRBJ2-5, with no clear D. Trimming cost V 3 bases and J 4 bases, with 3 bases left between them. CDR3 length: 11 amino acids. Per the germline V gene, CDR1 is MNHEY and CDR2 is SMNVEV (reference sequence). This CDR3 is CASSLGETQYF. The CDR3 DNA reads TGTGCCAGCAGTTTGGGAGAGACCCAGTACTTC.

The chain recombines TRBV6-5 with TRBJ2-4, with D possibly being TRBD1 (6 bases). Germline CDR1 is MNHEY and CDR2 is SVGAGI. The CDR3 length is 14 residues. The V gene lost 2 bases and the J gene lost 16 bases, with 21 bases spanning the gap. The CDR3: CASSYPNGGRGGYF. The CDR3 region has the DNA TGTGCCAGCAGTTACCCCAATGGGGGCCGAGGAGGATACTTC.

The rearrangement uses TRBV18 and TRBJ1-4; D might be TRBD1 (6 bases). V was clipped by 3 bases and J by 2 bases, with 10 bases between them. The CDR3 loop spans 15 amino acids. Looked up from germline, CDR1 is KGHSH and CDR2 is LQKENI. Here the CDR3 reads CASSPKQGTNEKLFF. DNA of the CDR3: TGTGCCAGCTCACCTAAACAGGGCACTAATGAAAAACTGTTTTTT.

This clone was seen only a few times. This chain joins TRBV4-1 and TRBJ1-5; D remains unclear. CDR1 and CDR2 (germline): MGHRA, YSYEKL. This CDR3 region has 15 residues. The ends were cut back, 1 base at V and 2 bases at J, with 9 bases in the middle. This CDR3 reads CASSQGGRGNQPQHF. CDR3 sequence (DNA): TGCGCCAGCAGCCAAGGCGGGCGGGGCAATCAGCCCCAGCATTTT.

This chain links TRBV27 with TRBJ2-2; D not certain. Germline V gives CDR1 MNHEY, CDR2 SMNVEV (reference sequence). Trimming removed 5 bases at V and 8 bases at J, with 9 bases between. The CDR3 contains 12 residues. CDR3 in amino acids: CASSRLTGELFF. The CDR3 DNA reads TGTGCCAGCAGTCGCTTGACTGGGGAGCTGTTTTTT.

The chain employs TRBV7-9 and TRBJ2-2, with D possibly TRBD2 on 5 matching bases. Germline CDR1 is SEHNR and CDR2 is FQNEAQ (reference sequence). This CDR3 has 15 residues. The V end was cut by 4 bases, the J end by 2 bases, with 11 bases between. CDR3 nucleotides: TGTGCCAGCAGCTCGTCCGGGGTTAACACCGGGGAGCTGTTTTTT. It is translated as CASSSSGVNTGELFF.

The J gene is TRBJ2-7, the V gene TRBV2; no firm D call. The CDR3 is 12 residues long. Trimming removed 3 bases at V and 4 bases at J, with 7 bases between. Germline CDR1 and CDR2: SNHLY and FYNNEI. This CDR3 reads CASSENLYEQYF. The DNA for the CDR3 is TGTGCCAGCAGTGAGAACCTATACGAGCAGTACTTC.

This clone was detected only once. The rearrangement uses TRBV15 and TRBJ1-5; D not resolved. Germline V gene data show CDR1 as LNHNV and CDR2 as YYDKDF (reference sequence). The length of the CDR3 is 18 residues. Trimming took off 0 bases at V and 0 bases at J, with 15 bases between the two ends. The CDR3: CATSRDGKDGLSNQPQHF. The CDR3 nucleotides are TGTGCCACCAGCAGAGACGGGAAAGACGGACTTAGCAATCAGCCCCAGCATTTT.

CDR3 in DNA: TGTGCCAGGACTAGTACGGGCACCGGGGAGCTGTTTTTT. Translating it yields CARTSTGTGELFF. The chain joins TRBV7-9 to TRBJ2-2, with D perhaps TRBD2 (6 bases). In germline, CDR1 is SEHNR, CDR2 FQNEAQ (reference sequence). V gave up 9 bases and J gave up 4 bases, with 12 bases separating them. This CDR3 has 13 residues.